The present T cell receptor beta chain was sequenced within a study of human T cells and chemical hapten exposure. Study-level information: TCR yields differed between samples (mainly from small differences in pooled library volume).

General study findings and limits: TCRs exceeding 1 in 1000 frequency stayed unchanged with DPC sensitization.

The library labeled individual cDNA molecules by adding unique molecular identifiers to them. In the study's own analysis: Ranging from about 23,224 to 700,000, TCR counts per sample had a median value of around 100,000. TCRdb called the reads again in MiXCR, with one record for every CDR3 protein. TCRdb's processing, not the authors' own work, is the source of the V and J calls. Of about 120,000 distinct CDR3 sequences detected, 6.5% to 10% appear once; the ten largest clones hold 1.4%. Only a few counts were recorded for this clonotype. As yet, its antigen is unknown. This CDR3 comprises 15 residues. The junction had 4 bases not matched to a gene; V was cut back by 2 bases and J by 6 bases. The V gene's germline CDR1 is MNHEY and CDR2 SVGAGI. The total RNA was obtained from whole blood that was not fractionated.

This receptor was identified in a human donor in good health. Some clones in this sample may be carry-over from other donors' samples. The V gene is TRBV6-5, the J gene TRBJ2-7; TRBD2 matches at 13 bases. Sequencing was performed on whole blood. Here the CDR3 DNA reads TGTGCCAGCAGTTACGGGACTAGCGGGATTGGCGAGCAGTACTTC. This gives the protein CASSYGTSGIGEQYF.